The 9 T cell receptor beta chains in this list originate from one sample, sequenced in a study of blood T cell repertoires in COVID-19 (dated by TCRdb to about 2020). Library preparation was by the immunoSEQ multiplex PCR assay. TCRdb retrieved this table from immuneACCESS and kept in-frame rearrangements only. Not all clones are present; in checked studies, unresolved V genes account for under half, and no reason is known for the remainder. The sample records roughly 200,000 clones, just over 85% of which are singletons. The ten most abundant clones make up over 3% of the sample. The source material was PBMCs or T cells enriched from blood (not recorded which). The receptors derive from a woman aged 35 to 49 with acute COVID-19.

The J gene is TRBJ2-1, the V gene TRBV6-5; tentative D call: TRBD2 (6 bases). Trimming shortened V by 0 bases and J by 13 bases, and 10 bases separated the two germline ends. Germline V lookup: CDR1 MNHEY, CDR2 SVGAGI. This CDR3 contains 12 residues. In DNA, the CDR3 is TGTGCCAGCAGTTACTCTGGGGGGATACAGTTCTTC. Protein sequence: CASSYSGGIQFF.

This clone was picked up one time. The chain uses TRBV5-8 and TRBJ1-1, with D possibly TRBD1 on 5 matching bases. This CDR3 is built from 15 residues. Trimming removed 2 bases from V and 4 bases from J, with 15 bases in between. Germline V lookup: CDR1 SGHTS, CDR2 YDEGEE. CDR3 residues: CASSLEFGRGTEAFF. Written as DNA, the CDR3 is TGTGCCAGCAGCTTAGAATTTGGAAGGGGCACTGAAGCTTTCTTT.

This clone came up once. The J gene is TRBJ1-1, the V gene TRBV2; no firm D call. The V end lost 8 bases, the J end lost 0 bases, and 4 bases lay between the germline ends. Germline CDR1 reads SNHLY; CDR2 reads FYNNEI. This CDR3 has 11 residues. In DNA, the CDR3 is TGTGCCAGCTATCTGAACACTGAAGCTTTCTTT. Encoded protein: CASYLNTEAFF.

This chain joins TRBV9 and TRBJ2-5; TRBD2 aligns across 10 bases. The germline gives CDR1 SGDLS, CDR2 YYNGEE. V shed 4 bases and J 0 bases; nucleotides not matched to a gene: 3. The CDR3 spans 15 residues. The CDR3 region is CASSPSGGHQETQYF. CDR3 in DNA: TGTGCCAGCAGCCCTAGCGGGGGCCACCAAGAGACCCAGTACTTC.

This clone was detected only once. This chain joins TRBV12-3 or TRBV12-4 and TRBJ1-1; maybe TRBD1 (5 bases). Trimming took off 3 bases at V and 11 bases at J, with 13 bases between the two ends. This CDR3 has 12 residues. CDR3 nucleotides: TGTGCCAGCAGTTTTTTAGCGGGGGTGGCTTTCTTT. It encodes CASSFLAGVAFF.

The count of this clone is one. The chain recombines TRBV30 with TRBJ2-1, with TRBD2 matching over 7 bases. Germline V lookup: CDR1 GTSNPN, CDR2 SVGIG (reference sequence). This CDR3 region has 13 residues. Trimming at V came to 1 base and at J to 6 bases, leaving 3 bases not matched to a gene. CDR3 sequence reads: CAWSAGLFNEQFF. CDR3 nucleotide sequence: TGTGCCTGGAGTGCGGGACTATTCAATGAGCAGTTCTTC.

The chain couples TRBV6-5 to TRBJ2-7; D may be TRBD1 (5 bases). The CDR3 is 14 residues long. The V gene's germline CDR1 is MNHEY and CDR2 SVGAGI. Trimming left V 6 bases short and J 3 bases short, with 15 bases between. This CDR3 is CASSHKAGIYEQYF. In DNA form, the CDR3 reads TGTGCCAGCAGCCATAAGGCAGGGATCTACGAGCAGTACTTC.

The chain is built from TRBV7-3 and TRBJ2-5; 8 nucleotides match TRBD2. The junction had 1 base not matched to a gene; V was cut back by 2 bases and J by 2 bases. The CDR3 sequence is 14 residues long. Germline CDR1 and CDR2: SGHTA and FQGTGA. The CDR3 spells CASSLGGGQETQYF. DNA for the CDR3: TGTGCCAGCAGCTTAGGCGGGGGGCAAGAGACCCAGTACTTC.

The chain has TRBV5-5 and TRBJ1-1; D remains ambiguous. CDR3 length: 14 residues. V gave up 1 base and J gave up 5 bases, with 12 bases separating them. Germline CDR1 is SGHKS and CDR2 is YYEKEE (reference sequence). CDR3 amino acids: CASSLTRVGTEAFF. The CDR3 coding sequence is TGTGCCAGCAGCTTGACGCGCGTCGGTACTGAAGCTTTCTTT.